This entry features one TCR beta chain sequence. No antigen is known for it. Those who donated, Caucasian adults without exception, all lived in Nashville, Tennessee. CD4+ cells were split into CD45RA+ naive and CD45RA-negative memory subsets. The V end lost 10 bases, the J end lost 2 bases, and 18 bases lay between the germline ends. The CDR3 runs to 14 residues. CDR1 ENHRY and CDR2 SYGVKD come from the germline V gene. This record comes from a study of shared clonotypes between healthy human individuals. Study findings and constraints: Generation probability values for non-shared clonotypes were lower than those for clonotypes shared by all four donors. With several donors compared, about 5.2% of naive CD4 clonotypes were shared.

Method: immunoSEQ multiplex PCR; TCRdb's copy keeps in-frame clones and lacks some. The sample lists about 2 million clones, 90% to 95% seen once, with more than 0.1% in the top ten. The material sequenced was naive CD4+ T cells sorted from blood. The subset was: CD45RA+ positively selected. The sequence came from a young man in good health. J is TRBJ2-7 and V is TRBV10-3; no reliable D call. The CDR3 DNA sequence: TGTGCCAGCGGTTTGGAAGAACCCCCCTACGAGCAGTACTTC. It yields the protein CASGLEEPPYEQYF.